One and the same sample provided the 13 T cell receptor beta chains below, sequenced in a study of OX40 agonist ivuxolimab in advanced cancers. TCRdb keeps only in-frame clones here, not all; method: immunoSEQ multiplex PCR. This sample has about 44,000 clones; around 80% occur once, and the top ten carry 8% to 13%. This specimen consisted of CD4+ or CD8+ T cells sorted from blood, obtained in a trial of the OX40 agonist ivuxolimab. The receptors were gathered from an adult with an advanced solid tumor such as melanoma, head and neck, liver or kidney cancer.

The chain carries TRBV4-1 and TRBJ2-4; TRBD1 is a possible D gene (6 bases). V lost 2 bases and J 2 bases, leaving 19 bases between the germline ends. The CDR3 runs 18 residues. Germline V CDR1 and CDR2: MGHRA, YSYEKL. In nucleotides, the CDR3 is TGCGCCAGCAGCCAACAGGGGATTGCGTTAGGGACCAAAAACATTCAGTACTTC. It codes for CASSQQGIALGTKNIQYF.

The chain recombines TRBV6-1 with TRBJ1-5; D ambiguous. Looked up from germline, CDR1 is MNHNS and CDR2 is SASEGT. The CDR3 sequence is 16 residues long. V was pared by 2 bases and J by 0 bases, with 11 bases between. The CDR3 sequence: CASSEYGVNSNQPQHF. CDR3 coding DNA: TGTGCCAGCAGTGAATACGGGGTTAATAGCAATCAGCCCCAGCATTTT.

V is TRBV11-3 and J is TRBJ2-7, with TRBD2 matching 10 bases. The CDR3 contains 15 residues. The junction had 7 bases not matched to a gene; V was cut back by 2 bases and J by 6 bases. The V gene's germline CDR1 is SGHNT and CDR2 YENEEA. The CDR3 reads CASSLTAGGLGEQYF. CDR3 sequence (DNA): TGTGCCAGCAGCTTAACAGCGGGAGGGCTTGGCGAGCAGTACTTC.

This chain joins TRBV4-3 and TRBJ2-7, with D uncertain. Germline lookup yields CDR1 LGHNA and CDR2 YSLEER. The CDR3 sequence is 11 residues long. Deletions cut 5 bases from V and 0 bases from J, with 2 bases between. CDR3 sequence reads: CASSNSYEQYF. The CDR3 DNA is TGCGCCAGCAGCAACTCCTACGAGCAGTACTTC.

The chain is built from TRBV10-3 and TRBJ1-5, with a weak D call TRBD1 (5 bases). V lost 3 bases to trimming and J lost 7 bases, with 10 bases between them. Germline V gene lookup returns CDR1 ENHRY and CDR2 SYGVKD. This CDR3 has 13 residues. CDR3 coding DNA: TGTGCCATCAGTGAATCCAGGGAGCAGCCCCAGCATTTT. Translated: CAISESREQPQHF.

The chain joins TRBV7-2 to TRBJ2-7; D call uncertain. Germline values: CDR1 SGHTA, CDR2 FQGNSA. The germline V and J ends were trimmed by 4 bases and 2 bases, with 9 bases remaining between them. This CDR3 region has 13 residues. For the CDR3, the DNA is TGTGCCAGCAGCTCCCATCTCGCCTACGAGCAGTACTTC. It codes for CASSSHLAYEQYF.

The CDR3 DNA is TGTGCCAGTAGTACTGCGGGACAGGGCCAAGAGACCCAGTACTTC. Translating it yields CASSTAGQGQETQYF. J is TRBJ2-5 and V is TRBV19; 9 bases are shared with TRBD1. Germline V gene lookup returns CDR1 LNHDA and CDR2 SQIVND (reference sequence). The CDR3 is 15 residues long. Unmatched junction bases numbered 4, after V lost 4 bases and J lost 1 base. Drawing the rest from reference TRBV19 and TRBJ2-5, the complete variable domain is DGGITQSPKYLFRKEGQNVTLSCEQNLNHDAMYWYRQDPGQGLRLIYYSQIVNDFQKGDIAEGYSVSREKKESFPLTVTSAQKNPTAFYLCASSTAGQGQETQYFGPGTRLLVL.

V and J are TRBV29-1 and TRBJ2-7; possibly TRBD1 for D (6 bases). This CDR3 comprises 14 residues. Germline CDR1 is SQVTM and CDR2 is ANQGSEA. Trimming pared 4 bases from V and 2 bases from J, leaving 15 bases between. The CDR3 coding sequence is TGCAGCGTTGGGGGGCATCCTGCGGCCTACGAGCAGTACTTC. This codes for CSVGGHPAAYEQYF.

The rearrangement links TRBV2 to TRBJ2-5, with D perhaps given as TRBD1 or TRBD2 (6 bases each). In germline, CDR1 is SNHLY, CDR2 FYNNEI. The CDR3 consists of 15 residues. Trimming cost V 5 bases and J 1 base, with 14 bases left between them. CDR3 in amino acids: CASSPRRGPQETQYF. The DNA of the CDR3 is TGTGCCAGCAGTCCCCGACGGGGGCCCCAAGAGACCCAGTACTTC.

This sequence joins TRBV2 and TRBJ2-1; a weak D match, TRBD2 (6 bases). V was trimmed by 3 bases and J by 4 bases, leaving 10 bases between them. The CDR3 loop spans 14 amino acids. Germline V lookup: CDR1 SNHLY, CDR2 FYNNEI. CDR3 in amino acids: CASSEGLIYNEQFF. CDR3 sequence (DNA): TGTGCCAGCAGTGAGGGACTCATATACAATGAGCAGTTCTTC. Drawing the rest from reference TRBV2 and TRBJ2-1, the complete variable domain is EPEVTQTPSHQVTQMGQEVILRCVPISNHLYFYWYRQILGQKVEFLVSFYNNEISEKSEIFDDQFSVERPDGSNFTLKIRSTKLEDSAMYFCASSEGLIYNEQFFGPGTRLTVL.

The chain combines TRBV7-9 with TRBJ1-4, with no clear D. V gave up 5 bases and J gave up 6 bases, with 13 bases separating them. Germline V gene data show CDR1 as SEHNR and CDR2 as FQNEAQ (reference sequence). CDR3 length: 14 residues. This chain's CDR3 is CASSPGIADEKLFF. The CDR3, as DNA: TGTGCCAGCAGCCCGGGGATAGCCGATGAAAAACTGTTTTTT.

This rearrangement joins TRBV28 to TRBJ1-1; D gene unclear. V was pared by 4 bases and J by 4 bases, with 19 bases between. The CDR3 sequence is 16 residues long. The germline gives CDR1 MDHEN, CDR2 SYDVKM. As DNA, the CDR3 is TGTGCCAGCAGTTCCCCCGCAGGTGTGAAGGGCACTGAAGCTTTCTTT. Residues: CASSSPAGVKGTEAFF.

The chain couples TRBV6-6 to TRBJ1-1; D gene ambiguous. With 5 bases removed from V and 0 bases from J, the gap between germline ends came to 7 bases. In germline, CDR1 is MNHNY, CDR2 SVGAGI (reference sequence). The CDR3 is 13 residues long. The DNA for the CDR3 is TGTGCCAGCAGTCGCGGCTTGAACACTGAAGCTTTCTTT. Translating it yields CASSRGLNTEAFF.